A single sample is the source of the 9 T cell receptor beta chains below, sequenced in a study of T cell responses to AZD1222 COVID-19 vaccine. Profiling relied on immunoSEQ multiplex PCR, and the TCRdb table lists in-frame clones only, not all of them. This repertoire shows roughly 150,000 clones, about 89% found once; its top ten account for around 1.2%. Specimen: peripheral blood, collected 28 days after the second AZD1222 dose. Receptors were obtained from an adult who received the AZD1222 COVID-19 vaccine.

The V call is TRBV3-1 (or the pseudogene TRBV3-2), the J call TRBJ2-7; 12 positions agree with TRBD1. The CDR3 runs 16 residues. Germline trimming cut 6 bases from V and 7 bases from J; bases unmatched to any gene: 13. Germline CDR1 and CDR2: LGHDT and YNNKEL (reference sequence). The CDR3 sequence is CASSHILGTGGWEQYF. The CDR3 coding sequence is TGTGCCAGCAGTCATATATTAGGGACAGGGGGCTGGGAGCAGTACTTC.

The chain uses TRBV5-5 and TRBJ1-4; weak D call: TRBD1 (5 bases). V was trimmed by 0 bases and J by 0 bases, leaving 15 bases between them. The germline gives CDR1 SGHKS, CDR2 YYEKEE (reference sequence). The CDR3 contains 18 residues. The DNA for the CDR3 is TGTGCCAGCAGCTTGGCCCCTCTGGGGGTGACAACTAATGAAAAACTGTTTTTT. Protein product: CASSLAPLGVTTNEKLFF.

The chain recombines TRBV5-1 with TRBJ2-5; 7 positions agree with TRBD2. V lost 3 bases and J lost 1; bases outside the gene matches: 6. Germline V gene lookup returns CDR1 SGHRS and CDR2 YFSETQ. The CDR3 extends over 15 amino acids. The CDR3 loop reads CASSSATGGQETQYF. The CDR3 bases are TGCGCCAGCAGCTCCGCGACGGGGGGCCAAGAGACCCAGTACTTC.

The rearrangement links TRBV6-2 or TRBV6-3 to TRBJ2-1; 9 nucleotides agree with TRBD2. Germline CDR1 is MNHEY and CDR2 is SVGEGT. The CDR3 is 15 residues long. V was clipped by 2 bases and J by 5 bases; unmatched bases: 4. The CDR3 region is CASSYGLAGDNEQFF. Written as DNA, the CDR3 is TGTGCCAGCAGTTACGGGTTAGCGGGGGACAATGAGCAGTTCTTC.

The V gene is TRBV3-1 (or the pseudogene TRBV3-2), the J gene TRBJ1-5; D not certain. Germline CDR1 and CDR2: LGHDT and YNNKEL (reference sequence). The V end was cut by 2 bases, the J end by 0 bases, with 5 bases between. This CDR3 comprises 14 residues. CDR3 sequence: CASSQSGSNQPQHF. Here the CDR3 DNA reads TGTGCCAGCAGCCAAAGCGGTAGCAATCAGCCCCAGCATTTT.

CDR3 in DNA: TGTGCCAGCAGCTTAGATGTGGTCACTGAAGCTTTCTTT. Encoded protein: CASSLDVVTEAFF. The chain couples TRBV7-8 to TRBJ1-1; D call uncertain. Germline V gene sequence: CDR1 SGHVS, CDR2 FQNEAQ. The CDR3 length is 13 residues. The V end was cut by 1 base, the J end by 4 bases, with 7 bases between.

V and J are TRBV2 and TRBJ2-2, with a weak D call TRBD1 (6 bases). The CDR3 has 12 residues. Trimming shortened V by 7 bases and J by 7 bases, and 10 bases separated the two germline ends. CDR1 SNHLY and CDR2 FYNNEI come from the germline V gene. The CDR3, as DNA: TGTGCCAGCAACTTCAGGGGCGGGGAGCTGTTTTTT. This sequence encodes CASNFRGGELFF.

V usage is TRBV19 and J usage is TRBJ1-2; TRBD1 matches 12 bases. After removal of 7 bases from V and 7 bases from J, the junction contained 7 bases not matched to a gene. Germline V lookup: CDR1 LNHDA, CDR2 SQIVND (reference sequence). The CDR3 consists of 14 residues. CDR3 amino acids: CASTGTGGVRGYTF. The CDR3 nucleotides read TGTGCCAGTACCGGGACAGGGGGCGTCCGTGGCTACACCTTC.

The V call is TRBV7-9, the J call TRBJ2-2; 8 nucleotides agree with TRBD2. J lost 2 bases, V lost 5 bases, and 1 base had no gene match. There are 14 residues in the CDR3. Germline V gene sequence: CDR1 SEHNR, CDR2 FQNEAQ (reference sequence). CDR3 sequence reads: CASSREGNTGELFF. The DNA of the CDR3 is TGTGCCAGCAGCCGGGAGGGTAACACCGGGGAGCTGTTTTTT.